This TCR beta chain was captured in a study of control samples from healthy donors and cancer patients. Clones were sequenced by immunoSEQ multiplex PCR, and TCRdb holds only the in-frame ones, with some missing. The sample has about 110,000 clones, roughly 89% seen once. Trimming took 4 bases from V and 4 from J, leaving 20 bases between them. The CDR3 is 16 amino acids. Germline CDR1 SGHDT, CDR2 YYEEEE. The sequenced material came from blood. This TCR came from a woman in her fifties or sixties in good health. This chain links TRBV5-6 with TRBJ1-2; D is unclear. This CDR3 reads CASSGWQEGGLYGYTF. Here the CDR3 DNA reads TGTGCCAGCAGCGGCTGGCAGGAAGGAGGTCTCTATGGCTACACCTTC.